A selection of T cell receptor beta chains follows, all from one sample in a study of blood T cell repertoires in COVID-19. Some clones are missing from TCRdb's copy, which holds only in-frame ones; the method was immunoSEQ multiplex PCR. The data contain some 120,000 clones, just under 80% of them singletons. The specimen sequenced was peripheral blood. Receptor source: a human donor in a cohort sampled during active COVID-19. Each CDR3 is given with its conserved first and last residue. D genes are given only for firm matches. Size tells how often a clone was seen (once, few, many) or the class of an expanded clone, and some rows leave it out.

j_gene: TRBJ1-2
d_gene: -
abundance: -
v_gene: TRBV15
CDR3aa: CATSLEIRAYGYTF
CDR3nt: TGTGCCACCAGCCTCGAGATCAGGGCGTATGGCTACACCTTC

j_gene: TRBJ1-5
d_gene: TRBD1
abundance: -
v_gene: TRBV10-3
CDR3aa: CAISLTGAENQPQHF
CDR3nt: TGTGCCATCAGCCTGACAGGGGCGGAAAATCAGCCCCAGCATTTT

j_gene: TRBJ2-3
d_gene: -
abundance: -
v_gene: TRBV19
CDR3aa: CASSMGPGSSTDTQYF
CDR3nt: TGTGCCAGTAGTATGGGGCCCGGATCTAGCACAGATACGCAGTATTTT

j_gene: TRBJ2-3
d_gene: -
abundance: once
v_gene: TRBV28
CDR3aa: CASSLEHPSTDTQYF
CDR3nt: TGTGCCAGCAGTTTGGAGCATCCTAGCACAGATACGCAGTATTTT

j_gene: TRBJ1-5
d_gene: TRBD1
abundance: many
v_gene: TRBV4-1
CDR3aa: CASSQVVGQGNQPQHF
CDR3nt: TGCGCCAGCAGCCAAGTTGTCGGACAGGGCAATCAGCCCCAGCATTTT

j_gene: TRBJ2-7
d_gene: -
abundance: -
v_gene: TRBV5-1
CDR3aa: CASSLNRDYEQYF
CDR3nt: TGCGCCAGCAGCTTGAACAGGGATTACGAGCAGTACTTC

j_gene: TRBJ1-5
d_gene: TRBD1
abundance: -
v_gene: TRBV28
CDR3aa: CASSPDRVGQPQHF
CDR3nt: TGTGCCAGCAGTCCTGACAGGGTGGGTCAGCCCCAGCATTTT

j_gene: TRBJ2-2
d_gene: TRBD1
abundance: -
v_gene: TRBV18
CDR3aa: CASSPLQGANTGELFF
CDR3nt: TGTGCCAGCTCACCGTTACAGGGGGCGAACACCGGGGAGCTGTTTTTT

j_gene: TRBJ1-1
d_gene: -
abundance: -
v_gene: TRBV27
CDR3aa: CASSYIYSGNTEAFF
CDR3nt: TGTGCCAGCAGTTATATATATTCGGGGAACACTGAAGCTTTCTTT

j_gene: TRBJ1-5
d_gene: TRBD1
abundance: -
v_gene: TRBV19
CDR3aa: CASSRGDRGLYQPQHF
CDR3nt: TGTGCCAGTAGTAGGGGGGACAGGGGGCTATATCAGCCCCAGCATTTT